One sample yielded the 22 T cell receptor beta chains listed below, sequenced in a study of cytomegalovirus exposure and HLA in healthy donors. Generated by immunoSEQ multiplex PCR, the TCRdb table keeps only in-frame clones and is missing some. The sample includes 300,000 to 400,000 clones, 75% to 90% seen only once; the top ten take roughly 0.82%. Material for sequencing was PBMCs. All receptors derive from a woman aged 18-29 years in good health and CMV-seronegative.

On this clone: This same CDR3 is encoded by further DNA sequences in the sample. This chain links TRBV6-5 with TRBJ1-1, with no clear D. The CDR3 contains 13 residues. V lost 5 bases and J lost 1, with 8 bases in between. Germline values: CDR1 MNHEY, CDR2 SVGAGI. CDR3 in DNA: TGTGCCAGCAGTCCTAACTGGAACACTGAAGCTTTCTTT. Encoded protein: CASSPNWNTEAFF.

The V gene is TRBV9, the J gene TRBJ2-1, with D possibly being TRBD1 (6 bases). Trimming pared 4 bases from V and 3 bases from J, leaving 14 bases between. The CDR3 contains 15 residues. CDR1 and CDR2 (germline): SGDLS, YYNGEE. CDR3 bases: TGTGCCAGCAGCACCCCCAGGGGTAACTACAATGAGCAGTTCTTC. Its translation: CASSTPRGNYNEQFF.

The chain employs TRBV28 and TRBJ1-2; a weak D match, TRBD1 (6 bases). V lost 7 bases and J 4 bases, leaving 16 bases between the germline ends. The CDR3 consists of 14 residues. CDR1 and CDR2 (germline): MDHEN, SYDVKM. The CDR3 bases are TGTGCCAGCAAGACGGGGGGGGCCGGCTATGGCTACACCTTC. Its translation is CASKTGGAGYGYTF.

This rearrangement joins TRBV4-1 to TRBJ2-3, with D unclear. This CDR3 region has 16 residues. The germline CDR1 and CDR2 sequences are MGHRA and YSYEKL. V was trimmed by 6 bases and J by 2 bases, leaving 18 bases between them. The CDR3 spells CASSQPFIGSTDTQYF. For the CDR3, the DNA is TGCGCCAGCAGTCAACCTTTTATCGGGTCCACAGATACGCAGTATTTT.

V and J are TRBV6-1 and TRBJ1-2; 9 nucleotides agree with TRBD1. Germline CDR1 MNHNS, CDR2 SASEGT. The CDR3 loop spans 14 amino acids. J gave up 6 bases and V 2 bases, and 4 bases lay outside the gene matches. For the CDR3, the DNA is TGTGCCAGCAGTGAACTAGGGACAGGGAATGGCTACACCTTC. Translation gives CASSELGTGNGYTF.

The rearrangement uses TRBV9 and TRBJ1-5; 7 bases agree with TRBD1. Germline CDR1 is SGDLS and CDR2 is YYNGEE. Unmatched junction bases numbered 3, after V lost 0 bases and J lost 6 bases. The CDR3 is 14 residues long. The chain's CDR3 is CASSVGGGAQPQHF. CDR3 nucleotide sequence: TGTGCCAGCAGCGTAGGAGGGGGCGCTCAGCCCCAGCATTTT.

This chain connects TRBV7-8 to TRBJ2-1; 8 positions match TRBD2. The V and J ends lost 6 bases and 4 bases, in that order; junction bases with no gene match: 11. Germline values: CDR1 SGHVS, CDR2 FQNEAQ. The CDR3 has 16 residues. In DNA form, the CDR3 reads TGTGCCAGCAGACTAAGGCCTAGCGGGCAATACAATGAGCAGTTCTTC. This encodes CASRLRPSGQYNEQFF.

The chain joins TRBV7-6 to TRBJ2-1; 15 bases are shared with TRBD2. CDR1 SGHVS and CDR2 FNYEAQ come from the germline V gene. Trimming took 6 bases from V and 8 from J; bases not matched to a gene: 5. This CDR3 spans 15 amino acids. CDR3: CASSWTSGRGYEQFF. DNA for the CDR3: TGTGCCAGCAGTTGGACTAGCGGGAGGGGGTATGAGCAGTTCTTC. The full variable domain, completed using reference TRBV7-6 and TRBJ2-1, is GAGVSQSPRYKVTKRGQDVALRCDPISGHVSLYWYRQALGQGPEFLTYFNYEAQQDKSGLPNDRFSAERPEGSISTLTIQRTEQRDSAMYRCASSWTSGRGYEQFFGPGTRLTVL.

The V call is TRBV7-2, the J call TRBJ1-2; TRBD1 matches at 9 bases. The CDR3 is 14 residues long. Losses at the gene ends were 5 bases for V and 3 bases for J; bases not matched to a gene: 4. Germline V lookup: CDR1 SGHTA, CDR2 FQGNSA. CDR3 in DNA: TGTGCCAGCAGCCGCCGGGACAGGGACTATGGCTACACCTTC. Its protein product is CASSRRDRDYGYTF.

V and J are TRBV6-6 and TRBJ1-3; D call uncertain. Trimming took off 4 bases at V and 2 bases at J, with 6 bases between the two ends. This CDR3 has 13 amino acids. CDR1 and CDR2 (germline): MNHNY, SVGAGI (reference sequence). The CDR3 region is CASSFGAGNTIYF. The DNA for the CDR3 is TGTGCCAGCAGTTTCGGGGCTGGAAACACCATATATTTT.

The chain uses TRBV28 and TRBJ1-2, with 8 bases identical to TRBD1. The CDR3 has 15 residues. The V and J ends lost 7 bases and 6 bases, in that order; junction bases with no gene match: 13. Germline V gene lookup returns CDR1 MDHEN and CDR2 SYDVKM. The CDR3 DNA reads TGTGCCAGCACCATGGTAGGACAGGGAGACCATGGCTACACCTTC. Translated: CASTMVGQGDHGYTF.

The chain is built from TRBV7-2 and TRBJ1-2; unclear D gene. V was shortened by 2 bases and J by 12 bases, with 16 bases between the two germline ends. Germline V gene lookup returns CDR1 SGHTA and CDR2 FQGNSA. This CDR3 region has 13 residues. The CDR3 bases are TGTGCCAGCAGCTTATTTACGGTTGGAGAGGACACCTTC. It is translated as CASSLFTVGEDTF.

This clone was seen once. The V and J genes are TRBV30 and TRBJ2-6; 7 bases line up with TRBD2. This CDR3 has 17 amino acids. With 5 bases clipped from V and 0 bases from J, the junction kept 10 bases outside the gene matches. Germline loops: CDR1 GTSNPN, CDR2 SVGIG (reference sequence). As DNA, the CDR3 is TGTGCCTGGTTCAAGCGGGGTCTGATCTCTGGGGCCAACGTCCTGACTTTC. It encodes CAWFKRGLISGANVLTF.

V usage is TRBV27 and J usage is TRBJ2-7; D possibly corresponds to TRBD2 (6 bases). Germline loops: CDR1 MNHEY, CDR2 SMNVEV (reference sequence). V was cut by 3 bases and J by 5 bases, with 8 bases left in between. The CDR3 loop spans 12 amino acids. The CDR3 DNA reads as TGTGCCAGCAGTTTTACGGGGGACGAGCAGTACTTC. It is translated as CASSFTGDEQYF.

This chain uses TRBV19 with TRBJ2-3, with TRBD2 matching 9 bases. The V gene's germline CDR1 is LNHDA and CDR2 SQIVND (reference sequence). With 10 bases clipped from V and 2 bases from J, the junction kept 7 bases outside the gene matches. CDR3 length equals 14 residues. The CDR3 spells CATATSGYTDTQYF. CDR3 DNA sequence: TGTGCCACTGCGACTAGCGGCTACACAGATACGCAGTATTTT.

The chain joins TRBV2 to TRBJ2-7; weak D call: TRBD2 (6 bases). The CDR3 spans 14 residues. Deletions cut 4 bases from V and 3 bases from J, with 13 bases between. CDR1 is SNHLY, CDR2 FYNNEI, per germline. CDR3 DNA sequence: TGTGCCAGCAGTGGAGGCGGGGCTTACTACGAGCAGTACTTC. It specifies CASSGGGAYYEQYF.

In DNA form, the CDR3 reads TGCGCCAGCAGCCAAGGTGGGACAGGGAGGCAATACGAGCAGTACTTC. The encoded protein is CASSQGGTGRQYEQYF. The V and J genes are TRBV4-1 and TRBJ2-7, with 9 bases fitting TRBD1. V lost 1 base, J lost 4 bases, and 8 bases stayed unmatched. The CDR3 has 16 amino acids. Looked up from germline, CDR1 is MGHRA and CDR2 is YSYEKL.

The chain carries TRBV19 and TRBJ1-2, with TRBD1 identical over 7 bases. CDR1 and CDR2 from the germline V gene are LNHDA and SQIVND (reference sequence). This CDR3 comprises 15 residues. V dropped 2 bases and J dropped 5; count of bases not matched to a gene: 8. This CDR3 is CASSITGGGGYGYTF. As DNA, the CDR3 is TGTGCCAGTAGTATAACAGGAGGGGGCGGATATGGCTACACCTTC.

This chain uses TRBV27 with TRBJ2-3, with D tentatively TRBD2 (6 bases). V lost 3 bases to trimming and J lost 3 bases, with 16 bases between them. Germline V lookup: CDR1 MNHEY, CDR2 SMNVEV (reference sequence). This CDR3 is 16 amino acids long. CDR3 bases: TGTGCCAGCAGTTTGCGCGGGGCGGTCGGGACAGATACGCAGTATTTT. It specifies CASSLRGAVGTDTQYF.

The V call is TRBV4-1, the J call TRBJ2-1; weak D call: TRBD2 (6 bases). Deletions cut 0 bases from V and 10 bases from J, with 13 bases between. The germline V gene encodes CDR1 MGHRA and CDR2 YSYEKL. This CDR3 spans 14 amino acids. This CDR3 reads CASSQESGYWEQFF. The DNA for the CDR3 is TGCGCCAGCAGCCAAGAAAGCGGGTATTGGGAGCAGTTCTTC.

This chain connects TRBV7-9 to TRBJ2-7; TRBD1 might be the D (6 bases). Trimming took 5 bases from V and 10 from J, leaving 12 bases between them. Germline V gene data show CDR1 as SEHNR and CDR2 as FQNEAQ (reference sequence). The CDR3 has 11 amino acids. The CDR3 spells CASSLRDIQYF. The CDR3 nucleotides read TGTGCCAGCAGCCTCCGGGACATACAGTACTTC. The whole variable domain, filled in from reference TRBV7-9 and TRBJ2-7, reads DTGVSQNPRHKITKRGQNVTFRCDPISEHNRLYWYRQTLGQGPEFLTYFQNEAQLEKSRLLSDRFSAERPKGSFSTLEIQRTEQGDSAMYLCASSLRDIQYFGPGTRLTVT.

About this clone itself: Other DNA variants within this sample encode the same CDR3. The V gene is TRBV7-2, the J gene TRBJ1-1, with unresolved D. V lost 3 bases and J 1 base, leaving 6 bases between the germline ends. Germline V gene sequence: CDR1 SGHTA, CDR2 FQGNSA. The CDR3 is 13 amino acids. CDR3 bases: TGTGCCAGCAGCTTTAGTCGGAACACTGAAGCTTTCTTT. Translated, it gives CASSFSRNTEAFF. The whole variable domain, remainder taken from reference TRBV7-2 and TRBJ1-1, is GAGVSQSPSNKVTEKGKDVELRCDPISGHTALYWYRQSLGQGLEFLIYFQGNSAPDKSGLPSDRFSAERTGGSVSTLTIQRTQQEDSAVYLCASSFSRNTEAFFGQGTRLTVV.